These T cell receptor beta chains were read from a single sample in a study of neurological immune-mediated disorders. A single record per CDR3 protein comes from TCRdb applying MiXCR to the 5' RACE reads. The sample has some 37,000 distinct CDR3 sequences, roughly 5% seen once. The source material was CD4+ T cells from blood. These receptors all stem from a man between 18 and 29 years old in good health. Both conserved end residues are part of each CDR3. Fields, in order: D gene, clone size, V gene, J gene, CDR3 DNA, CDR3 protein. D genes are given only for firm matches. Clone size is not always given. Where it is, it says once, few, many or a class for expanded clones.

NA	many	TRBV2	TRBJ1-1	TGTGCCAGCAGTGGTTGGGGGGGAAGCACTGAAGCTTTCTTT	CASSGWGGSTEAFF
TRBD1	many	TRBV5-1	TRBJ1-2	TGCGCCAGCAGCTTCGCTGGGACAGGGATTGGCTACACCTTC	CASSFAGTGIGYTF
NA	many	TRBV5-1	TRBJ2-5	TGCGCCAGCAGGGTGGGTGTTACGGAGACCCAGTACTTC	CASRVGVTETQYF
TRBD1	many	TRBV29-1	TRBJ1-1	TGCAGCGTTGAAGGAGGAGGGGGCTTCGCTGAAGCTTTCTTT	CSVEGGGGFAEAFF
NA	many	TRBV20-1	TRBJ1-3	TGCAGTGCTCGGGTAGATGGAAACACCATATATTTT	CSARVDGNTIYF
NA	many	TRBV20-1	TRBJ2-7	TGCAGTGCTAAAAGCGACAGGAGCTCCTACGAGCAGTACTTC	CSAKSDRSSYEQYF
NA	many	TRBV7-2	TRBJ1-5	TGTGCCAGCAGCGTACAGGTTTGGCAGCCCCAGCATTTT	CASSVQVWQPQHF
NA	many	TRBV5-1	TRBJ1-1	TGCGCCAGCAGACTACATCACCAGGGATACACTGAAGCTTTCTTT	CASRLHHQGYTEAFF
NA	many	TRBV10-3	TRBJ2-2	TGTGCCATCAGTGAGTCTGGCAGGGAGAGCGGGGAGCTGTTTTTT	CAISESGRESGELFF
NA	many	TRBV9	TRBJ1-5	TGTGCCAGCAGCGTTGATCCCACTTGGCAGCCCCAGCATTTT	CASSVDPTWQPQHF
NA	many	TRBV7-2	TRBJ1-1	TGTGCCAGCAGCTTAGGCCCCGGGAACACTGAAGCTTTCTTT	CASSLGPGNTEAFF
NA	NA	TRBV7-9	TRBJ1-1	TGTGCCATCATCCCGCAGATCACTGAAGCTTTCTTT	CAIIPQITEAFF
NA	many	TRBV5-1	TRBJ2-3	TGCGCCAGCAGCTTGGGCAGATCGACAGTAAGCACAGATACGCAGTATTTT	CASSLGRSTVSTDTQYF
NA	many	TRBV7-9	TRBJ2-1	TGTGCCAGCAGCACTAGTGTGGGAAATGAGCAGTTCTTC	CASSTSVGNEQFF
TRBD2	many	TRBV5-1	TRBJ2-7	TGCGCCAGCAGCTTGGTAGGGGCGGGAGACGAGCAGTACTTC	CASSLVGAGDEQYF
NA	many	TRBV3-1	TRBJ2-1	TGTGCCAGCAGCCAATCGACGGAAGCTCTAATTTACAATGAGCAGTTCTTC	CASSQSTEALIYNEQFF
NA	many	TRBV5-1	TRBJ1-2	TGCGCCAGCAGCTTGGATGAGGGACACCATGGCTACACCTTC	CASSLDEGHHGYTF
NA	many	TRBV11-2	TRBJ1-2	TGTGCCAGCAGCTCCAATAAGGGACGGGATAACTATGGCTACACCTTC	CASSSNKGRDNYGYTF
NA	many	TRBV19	TRBJ1-2	TGTGCCAGTAGTATGGACAGATCTAACTATGGCTACACCTTC	CASSMDRSNYGYTF
TRBD2	many	TRBV20-1	TRBJ2-3	TGCAGTCCTCAGCGGGGGGCTAACACAGATACGCAGTATTTT	CSPQRGANTDTQYF
NA	many	TRBV20-1	TRBJ2-3	TGCAGTGCTAGGGAGGGGGTACACACAGATACGCAGTATTTT	CSAREGVHTDTQYF
NA	many	TRBV20-1	TRBJ1-1	TGCAGTGCTAGAGGACAGGCCGAAGCTTTCTTT	CSARGQAEAFF
TRBD1	many	TRBV20-1	TRBJ1-5	TGCAGTGCCCATAGGACAGGGAGTATGGGTCAGCCCCAGCATTTT	CSAHRTGSMGQPQHF
TRBD1	many	TRBV10-3	TRBJ1-1	TGTGCCATCAGCCTAATTGAACAGGGGGCGGGTGAAGCTTTCTTT	CAISLIEQGAGEAFF
NA	many	TRBV7-6	TRBJ2-5	TGTGCCAGCAGCCCCGAGGTCCAAGAGACCCAGTACTTC	CASSPEVQETQYF
NA	many	TRBV6-2/TRBV6-3	TRBJ1-5	TGTGCCAGCAGTTACGGGGGGGCACGTCAGCCCCAGCATTTT	CASSYGGARQPQHF
NA	few	TRBV27	TRBJ2-5	TGTGCCAGCAGCCTTCAGGGATCTAGGGTAGAGACCCAGTACTTC	CASSLQGSRVETQYF
NA	many	TRBV20-1	TRBJ1-5	TGCAGTGCGTCGACAGCCGTGGGTGGGCAGCCCCAGCATTTT	CSASTAVGGQPQHF
NA	many	TRBV29-1	TRBJ1-4	TGCAGCGTTGCAGCATGGGGCACTAATGAAAAACTGTTTTTT	CSVAAWGTNEKLFF
NA	many	TRBV5-1	TRBJ1-4	TGCGCCAGCAGCTTTGGAAGGGTTTTGGGAGAAAAACTGTTTTTT	CASSFGRVLGEKLFF
NA	many	TRBV5-1	TRBJ1-2	TGCGCCAGCAGCTTTGAACAGGGTGGCTACACCTTC	CASSFEQGGYTF
NA	many	TRBV10-3	TRBJ1-5	TGTGCCATCAGTGGTCGACCGGAGCAGCCCCAGCATTTT	CAISGRPEQPQHF
NA	many	TRBV20-1	TRBJ1-2	TGCAGTGCGCCGGGGACTAACTATGGCTACACCTTC	CSAPGTNYGYTF
NA	many	TRBV20-1	TRBJ2-7	TGCAGTGCTACCGACTATGGGAGTTACGAGCAGTACTTC	CSATDYGSYEQYF
NA	many	TRBV20-1	TRBJ2-6	TGCAGTGCGTACCCAGGGTTTTCTGGGGCCAACGTCCTGACTTTC	CSAYPGFSGANVLTF
NA	many	TRBV7-9	TRBJ2-2	TGTGCCAGCAGCCTTCAGGGACTGGACACCGGGGAGCTGTTTTTT	CASSLQGLDTGELFF
TRBD1	many	TRBV5-1	TRBJ1-5	TGCGCCAGCAGCCCAGGGGGGGGAGATCAGCCCCAGCATTTT	CASSPGGGDQPQHF
TRBD2	many	TRBV5-1	TRBJ2-5	TGCGCCAGCAGCTTACTAGCGGGCCAAGAGACCCAGTACTTC	CASSLLAGQETQYF
NA	many	TRBV20-1	TRBJ1-1	TGCAGTGCCGGAAACACTGAAGCTTTCTTT	CSAGNTEAFF
NA	few	TRBV2	TRBJ1-1	TGTGCCAGCAGACGGTTGAACACTGAAGCTTTCTTT	CASRRLNTEAFF
TRBD2	many	TRBV10-3	TRBJ2-7	TGTGCCATCAGTGAGTCTAGGGCGGGGGGGACCTACGAGCAGTACTTC	CAISESRAGGTYEQYF
NA	NA	TRBV2	TRBJ1-1	TGTGCCAGCAGGTGGGACGGACCCCAGGCTTTCTTT	CASRWDGPQAFF
NA	many	TRBV27	TRBJ1-4	TGTGCCAGCAGTCTCGCGAGTGGGCTCTATAATGAAAAACTGTTTTTT	CASSLASGLYNEKLFF
NA	many	TRBV20-1	TRBJ1-2	TGCAGTGCTCTAATCCCCGGCGCTACCAACTATGGCTACACCTTC	CSALIPGATNYGYTF
NA	many	TRBV5-5	TRBJ1-4	TGTGCCAGCAGCTTGGTCGGGGGAGGGACCCCGGCCGAAAAACTGTTTTTT	CASSLVGGGTPAEKLFF
NA	many	TRBV5-6	TRBJ2-1	TGTGCCAGCAGCTTGTTGGGTGGGCAGTTCTTC	CASSLLGGQFF
TRBD2	many	TRBV29-1	TRBJ2-7	TGCAGCGCCCGGGGGGTAGGGTCCTACGAGCAGTACTTC	CSARGVGSYEQYF
NA	few	TRBV7-9	TRBJ1-5	TGTGCCAGCAGCAAACAGGAGAATCAGCCCCAGCATTTT	CASSKQENQPQHF
NA	many	TRBV2	TRBJ2-3	TGTGCCAGCAGGAAGAGACAGGCCTTTGGCACAGATACGCAGTATTTT	CASRKRQAFGTDTQYF
NA	many	TRBV5-1	TRBJ2-5	TGCGCCAGCAGTCGAGGGTTGGGGGAGACCCAGTACTTC	CASSRGLGETQYF
NA	many	TRBV20-1	TRBJ2-3	TGCAGTGCTTTTACAGCGGGTACTAGCACAGATACGCAGTATTTT	CSAFTAGTSTDTQYF
NA	many	TRBV7-6	TRBJ2-7	TGTGCCAGCAGCTTAGTAATGAGGGAGCAGTACTTC	CASSLVMREQYF
NA	medium-sized	TRBV14	TRBJ1-4	TGTGCCAGCAGCCAAGGGGATGCGGGGGATGAAAAACTGTTTTTT	CASSQGDAGDEKLFF
NA	many	TRBV29-1	TRBJ2-5	TGCAGCGTTGGTCTGACGGGAGAGACCCAGTACTTC	CSVGLTGETQYF
TRBD2	many	TRBV10-3	TRBJ2-2	TGTGCCATTGGTGATAGCGGGGGTACGAACACCGGGGAGCTGTTTTTT	CAIGDSGGTNTGELFF
TRBD1	many	TRBV29-1	TRBJ1-2	TGCAGCATGGCCCATAATAGCAGGGGGCAGTACACCTTC	CSMAHNSRGQYTF